The clone carrying this T cell receptor (beta chain) was picked up one time. No antigen is known for it. The sample is drawn from a study of glioma-infiltrating T cells after dendritic cell vaccination. On the study more broadly: Monocyte-derived dendritic cells, cultured less than 8 days with IL-4 and GM-CSF, were pulsed with autologous tumor lysate.

The primer mix had 60 V beta and 13 J beta primers. Method: immunoSEQ multiplex PCR; TCRdb's copy keeps in-frame clones and lacks some. The sample shows 25,000 to 35,000 clones, roughly 90% of them seen only once. Study-wide findings and caveats: Patients with more pretreatment TILs had longer time to progression and survival.

The TCR originated in a human donor with glioblastoma. Sequencing was performed on blood, taken before dendritic cell vaccination.

CDR3 DNA: TGCGCCAGCAGCTCGAACGGGGATCGTCATGAAAAACTGTTTTTT. As protein: CASSSNGDRHEKLFF. This chain uses TRBV5-1 with TRBJ1-4; D is ambiguous. The CDR3 sequence is 15 residues long. The V gene lost 3 bases and the J gene lost 6 bases, with 15 bases spanning the gap. Germline V gives CDR1 SGHRS, CDR2 YFSETQ.